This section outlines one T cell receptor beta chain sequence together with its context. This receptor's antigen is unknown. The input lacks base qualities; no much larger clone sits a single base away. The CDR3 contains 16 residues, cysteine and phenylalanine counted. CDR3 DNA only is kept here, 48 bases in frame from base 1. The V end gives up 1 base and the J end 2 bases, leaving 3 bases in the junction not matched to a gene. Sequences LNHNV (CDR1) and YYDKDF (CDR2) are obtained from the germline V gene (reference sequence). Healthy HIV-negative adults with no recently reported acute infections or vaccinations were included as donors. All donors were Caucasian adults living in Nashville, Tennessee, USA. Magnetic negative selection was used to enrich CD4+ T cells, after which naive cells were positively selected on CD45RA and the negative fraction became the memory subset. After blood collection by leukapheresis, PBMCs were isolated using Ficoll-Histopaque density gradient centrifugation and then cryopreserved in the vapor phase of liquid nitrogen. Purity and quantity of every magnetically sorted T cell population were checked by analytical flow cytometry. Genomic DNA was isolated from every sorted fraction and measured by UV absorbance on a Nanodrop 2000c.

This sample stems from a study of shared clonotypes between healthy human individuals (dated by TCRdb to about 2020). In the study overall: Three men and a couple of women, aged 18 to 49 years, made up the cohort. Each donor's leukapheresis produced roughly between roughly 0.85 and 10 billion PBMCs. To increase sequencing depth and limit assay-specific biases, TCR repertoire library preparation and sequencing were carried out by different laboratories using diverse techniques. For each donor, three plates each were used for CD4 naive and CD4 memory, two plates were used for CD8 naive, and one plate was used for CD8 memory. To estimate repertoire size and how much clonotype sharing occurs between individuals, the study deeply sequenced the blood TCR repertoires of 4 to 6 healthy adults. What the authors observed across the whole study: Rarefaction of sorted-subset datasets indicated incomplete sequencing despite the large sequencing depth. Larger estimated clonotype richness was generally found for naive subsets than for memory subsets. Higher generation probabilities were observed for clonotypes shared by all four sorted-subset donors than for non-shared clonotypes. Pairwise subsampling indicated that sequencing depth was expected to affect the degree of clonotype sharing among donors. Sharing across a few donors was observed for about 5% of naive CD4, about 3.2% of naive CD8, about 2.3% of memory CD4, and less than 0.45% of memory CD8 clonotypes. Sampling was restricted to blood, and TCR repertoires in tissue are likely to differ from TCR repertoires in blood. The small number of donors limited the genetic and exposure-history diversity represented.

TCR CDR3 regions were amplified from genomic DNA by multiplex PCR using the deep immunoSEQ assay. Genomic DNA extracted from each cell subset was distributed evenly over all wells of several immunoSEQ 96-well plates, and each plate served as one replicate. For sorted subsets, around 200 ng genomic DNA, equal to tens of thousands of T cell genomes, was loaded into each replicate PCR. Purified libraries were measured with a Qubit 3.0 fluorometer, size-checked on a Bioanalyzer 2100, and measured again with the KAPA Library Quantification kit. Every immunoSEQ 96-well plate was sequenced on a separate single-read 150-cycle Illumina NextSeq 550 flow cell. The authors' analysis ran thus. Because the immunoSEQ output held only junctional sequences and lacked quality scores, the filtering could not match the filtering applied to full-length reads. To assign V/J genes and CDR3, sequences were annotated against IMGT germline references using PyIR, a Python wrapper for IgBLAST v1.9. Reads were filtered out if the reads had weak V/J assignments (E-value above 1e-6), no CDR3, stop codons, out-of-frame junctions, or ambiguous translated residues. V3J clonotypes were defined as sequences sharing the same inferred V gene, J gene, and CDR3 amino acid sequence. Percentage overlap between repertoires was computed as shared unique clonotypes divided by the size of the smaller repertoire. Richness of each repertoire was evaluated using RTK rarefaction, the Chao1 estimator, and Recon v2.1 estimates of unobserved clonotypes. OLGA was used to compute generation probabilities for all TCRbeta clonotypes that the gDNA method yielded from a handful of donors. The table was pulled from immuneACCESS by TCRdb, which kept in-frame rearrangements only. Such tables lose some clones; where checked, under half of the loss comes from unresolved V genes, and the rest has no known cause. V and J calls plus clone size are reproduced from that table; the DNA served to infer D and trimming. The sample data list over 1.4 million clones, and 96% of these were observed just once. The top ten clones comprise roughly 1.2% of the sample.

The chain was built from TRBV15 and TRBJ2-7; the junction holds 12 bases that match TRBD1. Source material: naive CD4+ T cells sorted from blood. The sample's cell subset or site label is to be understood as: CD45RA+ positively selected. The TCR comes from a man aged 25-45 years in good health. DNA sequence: TGTGCCACCAGCAGAGGGGGGACAGGGGGCGCCTACGAGCAGTACTTC. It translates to CATSRGGTGGAYEQYF.